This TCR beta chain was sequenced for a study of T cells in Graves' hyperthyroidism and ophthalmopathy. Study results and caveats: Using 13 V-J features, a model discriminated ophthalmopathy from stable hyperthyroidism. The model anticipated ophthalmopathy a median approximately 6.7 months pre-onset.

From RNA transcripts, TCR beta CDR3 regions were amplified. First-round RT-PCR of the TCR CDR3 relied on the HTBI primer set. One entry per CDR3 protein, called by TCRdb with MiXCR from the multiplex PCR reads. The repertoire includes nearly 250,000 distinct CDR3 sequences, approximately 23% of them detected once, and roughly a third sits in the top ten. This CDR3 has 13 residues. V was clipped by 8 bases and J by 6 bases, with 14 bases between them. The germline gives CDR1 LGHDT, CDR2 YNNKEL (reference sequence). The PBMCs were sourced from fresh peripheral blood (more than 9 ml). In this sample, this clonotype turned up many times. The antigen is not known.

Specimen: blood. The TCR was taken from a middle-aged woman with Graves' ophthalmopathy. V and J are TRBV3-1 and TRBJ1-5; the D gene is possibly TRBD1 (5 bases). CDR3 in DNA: TGTGCCAGCGCCGCAGGGATTGGTCAGCCCCAGCATTTT. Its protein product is CASAAGIGQPQHF.